A selection of T cell receptor beta chains follows, all from one sample in a study of T cell repertoires in cytomegalovirus infection. Antigens for these TCRs are unknown. TCRdb reprocessed the reads with MiXCR, giving one entry per CDR3 protein. The table includes about 920,000 distinct CDR3 sequences, about a third detected once. The specimen comprised cultured CD8+ T cells from PBMCs, sampled from culture after CMV antigen stimulation. The receptors here all came from a human donor in good health (CMV status not recorded). Some clones in this sample may be carry-over from other donors' samples. CDR3s include the opening cysteine and the closing phenylalanine or tryptophan. Each record gives: D gene, CDR3 length, V gene, clone size, J gene, CDR3 protein, CDR3 DNA. A D gene is named only where the DNA matches it firmly. Size is omitted from some rows. Given values are once, few, many or a class for expanded clones.

>TRBD2|15|TRBV6-4|few|TRBJ2-1
CASQATSGGADEQFF
TGTGCCAGCCAGGCTACTAGCGGGGGGGCCGATGAGCAGTTCTTC
>.|13|TRBV18|few|TRBJ2-7
CASSPTTGYEQYF
TGTGCCAGCTCACCGACCACGGGTTACGAGCAGTACTTC
>.|14|TRBV20-1|.|TRBJ2-2
CSAHARGNTGELFF
TGCAGTGCCCACGCCCGGGGGAACACCGGGGAGCTGTTTTTT
>.|14|TRBV27|few|TRBJ1-4
CASSYRQTDEKLFF
TGTGCCAGCAGTTACCGGCAAACTGACGAAAAACTGTTTTTT
>TRBD1|16|TRBV4-2|.|TRBJ1-5
CVSSQGAGGFNQPQHF
TGTGTCAGCAGCCAAGGGGCAGGGGGCTTCAATCAGCCCCAGCATTTT
>.|17|TRBV25-1|.|TRBJ1-1
CASSEYFVGRDDTEAFF
TGTGCCAGCAGTGAATATTTCGTGGGCAGGGATGACACTGAAGCTTTCTTT
>TRBD1|17|TRBV20-1|once|TRBJ1-4
CSARDLTGEVTNEKLFF
TGCAGTGCTAGAGATTTGACAGGGGAGGTAACTAATGAAAAACTGTTTTTT
>.|13|TRBV12-3/TRBV12-4|many|TRBJ1-4
CASSGNTNEKLFF
TGTGCCAGCAGTGGGAACACTAATGAAAAACTGTTTTTT
>TRBD1|17|TRBV28|.|TRBJ1-4
CASRPPGQGGTNEKLFF
TGTGCCAGCAGGCCCCCAGGACAGGGGGGGACTAATGAAAAACTGTTTTTT
>.|12|TRBV11-3|few|TRBJ1-2
CASTKQRRGYTF
TGTGCCAGCACCAAGCAGCGGCGAGGCTACACCTTC
>.|18|TRBV6-2/TRBV6-3|.|TRBJ2-6
CASSSPRSLDSGANVLTF
TGTGCCAGCAGCTCCCCACGATCTCTCGACTCTGGGGCCAACGTCCTGACTTTC
>.|13|TRBV11-1|.|TRBJ2-5
CASSLGTTETQYF
TGTGCCAGCAGCTTAGGGACCACAGAGACCCAGTACTTC
>.|13|TRBV10-3|.|TRBJ2-7
CAIASGLRGEQYF
TGTGCCATCGCCTCGGGCCTACGAGGCGAGCAGTACTTC
>TRBD2|15|TRBV10-3|.|TRBJ2-1
CAISDPAGAPNEQFF
TGTGCCATCAGTGATCCAGCGGGGGCCCCCAATGAGCAGTTCTTC
>.|13|TRBV6-6|.|TRBJ2-3
CASSDRSTDTQYF
TGTGCCAGCAGCGACAGGTCCACAGATACGCAGTATTTT